The 10 T cell receptor beta chains presented below share a single source sample, sequenced in a study of T cells after yellow fever vaccination (dated by TCRdb to about 2019). The protocol used for the library was 5' RACE. Sequencing instrument: Illumina NovaSeq 6000. TCRdb reprocessed the public reads (quality trimming at Q25 with fastp, clone calling with MiXCR) and kept in-frame beta chains. Here each entry gathers all rows of one CDR3 protein and keeps the most common genes and DNA. In this sample the table shows about 340,000 distinct CDR3 sequences, approximately 12% of which occur a single time. Approximately 3.4% of the sample rests with the top ten. The meaning of the sample's treatment or condition label: live attenuated yellow fever vaccine strain. Source: CD4+ T cells sorted from PBMCs, taken 15 days after the yellow fever booster vaccination. These receptors originate from a man between 18 and 35 years old who received the YFV17D yellow fever vaccine.

The chain employs TRBV7-9 and TRBJ1-3; possibly TRBD1 for D (5 bases). The CDR3 is 15 amino acids. From germline, CDR1 is SEHNR and CDR2 FQNEAQ (reference sequence). V was pared by 5 bases and J by 2 bases, with 13 bases between. CDR3: CASSPTDIPGNTIYF. The CDR3 DNA reads as TGTGCCAGCAGCCCAACGGACATCCCTGGAAACACCATATATTTT.

This clonotype was detected only a few times. The rearrangement links TRBV3-1 to TRBJ2-2; no clear D gene. This CDR3 region has 12 residues. Trimming removed 3 bases from V and 8 bases from J, with 7 bases in between. Germline V gene lookup returns CDR1 LGHDT and CDR2 YNNKEL (reference sequence). The CDR3 bases are TGTGCCAGCAGCCACTTGGAGGGGGAGCTGTTTTTT. It translates to CASSHLEGELFF.

There are a few counts of this clonotype. This chain connects TRBV7-9 to TRBJ2-1; 11 positions agree with TRBD1. Germline loops: CDR1 SEHNR, CDR2 FQNEAQ (reference sequence). This CDR3 spans 17 amino acids. After removal of 3 bases from V and 7 bases from J, the junction contained 11 bases not matched to a gene. DNA of the CDR3: TGTGCCAGCAGCTTTGGCCTGAGCGGGACAGGGGGAAATGAGCAGTTCTTC. Translated: CASSFGLSGTGGNEQFF.

This clonotype was found a few times. The chain combines TRBV5-6 with TRBJ2-7; 7 bases fit TRBD2. The length of the CDR3 is 14 residues. Germline CDR1 SGHDT, CDR2 YYEEEE. The ends lost 0 bases at V and 3 bases at J; junction bases unmatched: 3. DNA for the CDR3: TGTGCCAGCAGCTTGGTAGGGAGGGGCTACGAGCAGTACTTC. As protein: CASSLVGRGYEQYF.

This clonotype was observed a few times. The chain uses TRBV7-9 and TRBJ2-5; the D is unclear. The CDR3 totals 14 residues. Between the trimmed V and J ends, which lost 1 base and 6 bases, there was a span of 12 bases. In germline, CDR1 is SEHNR, CDR2 FQNEAQ (reference sequence). In DNA form, the CDR3 reads TGTGCCAGCAGCTTAGTCCCCGAGAAAAAGACCCAGTACTTC. This codes for CASSLVPEKKTQYF.

This clonotype was counted only a few times. This chain links TRBV24-1 with TRBJ1-1; 7 bases are shared with TRBD1. The CDR3 extends over 14 amino acids. Germline-derived CDR1 and CDR2 are KGHDR and SFDVKD. The ends lost 5 bases at V and 6 bases at J; junction bases unmatched: 8. The CDR3 DNA follows: TGTGCCACCAGTGTTCCCCCTCAGGGGGCTGAAGCTTTCTTT. Protein product: CATSVPPQGAEAFF.

This chain joins TRBV7-2 and TRBJ1-6; a weak D match, TRBD1 (5 bases). The CDR3 is made up of 14 amino acids. V was pared by 7 bases and J by 10 bases, with 17 bases between. Germline V lookup: CDR1 SGHTA, CDR2 FQGNSA. CDR3 nucleotide sequence: TGTGCCAGCAATACTGGGACCGGCGGATCACCCCTCCACTTT. Protein product: CASNTGTGGSPLHF.

This clonotype came up a few times. CDR3 DNA sequence: TGTGCCACCAGCCTCCGACCGACGACTCCCGATACGCAGTATTTT. It translates to CATSLRPTTPDTQYF. This sequence joins TRBV15 and TRBJ2-3; the D is unclear. Trimming shortened V by 5 bases and J by 6 bases, and 18 bases separated the two germline ends. CDR1 is LNHNV and CDR2 is YYDKDF in the germline V gene (reference sequence). This CDR3 is 15 amino acids long.

A few counts support this clonotype. The rearrangement uses TRBV5-1 and TRBJ1-6, with D maybe TRBD1 (5 bases). The CDR3 consists of 15 residues. Per the germline V gene, CDR1 is SGHRS and CDR2 is YFSETQ. V was pared by 1 base and J by 8 bases, with 13 bases between. The CDR3 DNA reads as TGCGCCAGCAGCTTGACAGGCGCGTTCGATTCACCCCTCCACTTT. This translates into CASSLTGAFDSPLHF.

V and J are TRBV28 and TRBJ2-3; D possibly corresponds to TRBD2 (7 bases). CDR1 MDHEN and CDR2 SYDVKM come from the germline V gene. V was clipped by 5 bases and J by 5 bases, with 17 bases between them. The CDR3 loop spans 15 amino acids. The CDR3 sequence: CASSPSAGAKDTQYF. The CDR3 DNA is TGTGCCAGCAGTCCTTCGGCGGGGGCGAAAGATACGCAGTATTTT.